What follows is one TCR beta chain and its context. Its antigen is still unknown. CDR1 and CDR2 (germline): SGHRS, YFSETQ. V was clipped by 4 bases and J by 5 bases; unmatched bases: 8. CDR3 length: 14 residues. The protocol was immunoSEQ multiplex PCR, while the TCRdb copy is restricted to in-frame clones and leaves out a portion. The sample consists of 180,000 or so clones, 90% to 95% of them appearing once. The sample comes from a study of shared clonotypes between healthy human individuals. Points from the study as a whole: The study generally estimated greater richness for naive than memory subsets.

This TCR derives from a woman between 25 and 40 years old in good health. V is TRBV5-1 and J is TRBJ2-7; 8 positions agree with TRBD1. Sequencing input: naive CD4+ T cells sorted from blood. Subset denoted: CD45RA+ positively selected. The CDR3: CASSASGTGDEQYF. CDR3 DNA: TGCGCCAGCAGCGCCTCCGGGACAGGCGACGAGCAGTACTTC.